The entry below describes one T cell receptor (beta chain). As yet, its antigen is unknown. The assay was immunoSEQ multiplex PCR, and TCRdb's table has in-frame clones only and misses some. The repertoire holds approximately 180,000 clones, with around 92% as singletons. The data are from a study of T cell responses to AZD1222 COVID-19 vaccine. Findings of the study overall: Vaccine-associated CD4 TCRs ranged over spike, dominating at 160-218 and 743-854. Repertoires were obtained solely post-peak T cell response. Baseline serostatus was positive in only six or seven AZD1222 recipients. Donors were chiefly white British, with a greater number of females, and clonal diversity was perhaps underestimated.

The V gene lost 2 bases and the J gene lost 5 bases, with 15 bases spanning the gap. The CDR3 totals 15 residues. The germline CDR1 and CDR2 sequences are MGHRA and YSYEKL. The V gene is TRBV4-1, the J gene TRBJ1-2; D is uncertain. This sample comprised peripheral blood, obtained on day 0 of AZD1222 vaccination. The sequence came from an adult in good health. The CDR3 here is CASSQFEGPGYGYTF. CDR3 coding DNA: TGCGCCAGCAGCCAATTCGAGGGTCCGGGGTATGGCTACACCTTC.